The next 27 T cell receptor beta chains were all read from a single sample in a study of CD8 T cells in Susac syndrome. It was with random hexamers that roughly 0.45 to 1 ug RNA was reverse transcribed. TCRdb reanalysed the immunoSEQ multiplex PCR reads using MiXCR and keeps one entry per CDR3 protein. The sample contains 150,000 to 200,000 distinct CDR3 sequences, around 94% of which appear only once. Sequenced material: CD4+ T cells from PBMCs. Receptor source: a human donor with multiple sclerosis.

J is TRBJ1-1 and V is TRBV30; no clear D gene. Germline V gene sequence: CDR1 GTSNPN, CDR2 SVGIG (reference sequence). V was cut by 0 bases and J by 5 bases, with 7 bases left in between. The CDR3 length is 12 residues. CDR3 nucleotides: TGTGCCTGGAGTGTGATGTATACTGAAGCTTTCTTT. Translated, it gives CAWSVMYTEAFF.

The CDR3 protein is CASRGTGGPYEQYF. The CDR3 DNA reads as TGTGCCAGCAGGGGGACAGGGGGCCCCTACGAGCAGTACTTC. The genes are TRBV11-2 and TRBJ2-7; 12 nucleotides match TRBD1. Germline trimming cut 6 bases from V and 2 bases from J; bases unmatched to any gene: 2. The CDR3 length is 14 residues. The germline gives CDR1 SGHAT, CDR2 FQNNGV.

CDR3 sequence: CSVDIQGDGYTF. CDR3 nucleotide sequence: TGCAGCGTCGACATACAGGGGGATGGCTACACCTTC. The rearrangement links TRBV29-1 to TRBJ1-2; TRBD1 matches 8 bases. The CDR3 covers 12 residues. V was clipped by 6 bases and J by 6 bases; unmatched bases: 6. From germline, CDR1 is SQVTM and CDR2 ANQGSEA.

This sequence joins TRBV20-1 and TRBJ1-4; D uncertain. The CDR3 contains 14 residues. From germline, CDR1 is DFQATT and CDR2 SNEGSKA (reference sequence). The V gene lost 3 bases and the J gene lost 11 bases, with 19 bases spanning the gap. CDR3: CSASPGGRTEKLFF. CDR3 coding DNA: TGCAGTGCTAGCCCCGGTGGACGCACCGAGAAACTGTTTTTT.

The chain combines TRBV7-2 with TRBJ1-2; 8 nucleotides line up with TRBD1. V dropped 2 bases and J dropped 8; count of bases not matched to a gene: 10. The CDR3 length is 15 residues. The germline V gene encodes CDR1 SGHTA and CDR2 FQGNSA. CDR3 nucleotide sequence: TGTGCCAGCAGCTTAAGACAGGGGCGGGTAGAAGGCTACACCTTC. It encodes CASSLRQGRVEGYTF.

This chain connects TRBV20-1 to TRBJ2-7; 7 nucleotides agree with TRBD2. Germline assignment: CDR1 DFQATT and CDR2 SNEGSKA (reference sequence). This CDR3 contains 13 residues. Trimming at V came to 4 bases and at J to 7 bases, leaving 10 bases not matched to a gene. The chain's CDR3 is CSATLAAVEEQYF. CDR3 coding DNA: TGCAGTGCTACTCTAGCGGCCGTTGAGGAGCAGTACTTC.

V gene TRBV29-1 combines with J gene TRBJ2-3; TRBD1 aligns across 9 bases. CDR1 is SQVTM and CDR2 is ANQGSEA in the germline V gene. The CDR3 covers 14 residues. Trimming at V came to 5 bases and at J to 5 bases, leaving 8 bases not matched to a gene. The CDR3 reads CSVPGTGLLDTQYF. CDR3 sequence (DNA): TGCAGCGTTCCCGGGACAGGGCTTTTAGATACGCAGTATTTT.

V usage is TRBV29-1 and J usage is TRBJ2-3; 9 bases are a match to TRBD1. This CDR3 is built from 15 residues. Germline V gene data show CDR1 as SQVTM and CDR2 as ANQGSEA. The ends lost 8 bases at V and 5 bases at J; junction bases unmatched: 14. CDR3 region: CSSSGRDRALDTQYF. The DNA for the CDR3 is TGCAGCTCATCGGGACGGGACAGGGCCTTAGATACGCAGTATTTT.

In DNA form, the CDR3 reads TGTGCCTGGAGCGGCCCCGAGCGGGAAAAACTGTTTTTT. As protein: CAWSGPEREKLFF. V gene TRBV30 combines with J gene TRBJ1-4; D is unresolved. Germline V CDR1 and CDR2: GTSNPN, SVGIG (reference sequence). CDR3 length equals 13 residues. Trimming stripped 3 bases from V and 8 bases from J, with 13 bases between.

CDR3: CASSAYLEAFF. The CDR3 bases are TGTGCCAGCAGTGCTTACCTTGAAGCTTTCTTT. The J gene is TRBJ1-1, the V gene TRBV25-1; D gene unclear. The V gene's germline CDR1 is MGHDK and CDR2 SYGVNS. Trimming removed 4 bases from V and 7 bases from J, with 7 bases in between. The CDR3 sequence is 11 residues long.

The chain employs TRBV12-5 and TRBJ2-1; D might be TRBD2 (5 bases). Germline V gene lookup returns CDR1 LGHNT and CDR2 FRNRAP. V lost 2 bases, J lost 9 bases, and 8 bases lay in between. This CDR3 spans 12 amino acids. CDR3 sequence reads: CASGLRSGEQFF. The CDR3 DNA is TGTGCTAGTGGTTTGAGAAGCGGTGAGCAGTTCTTC.

The chain has TRBV29-1 and TRBJ2-1; D is unclear. V gave up 4 bases and J gave up 7 bases, with 8 bases separating them. CDR3 size: 11 residues. Germline assignment: CDR1 SQVTM and CDR2 ANQGSEA. CDR3 coding DNA: TGCAGCGTTGGTCACCGTAATGAGCAGTTCTTC. Amino acid sequence: CSVGHRNEQFF.

The chain recombines TRBV5-1 with TRBJ2-1, with 7 bases identical to TRBD2. With 2 bases clipped from V and 7 bases from J, the junction kept 18 bases outside the gene matches. CDR3 size: 18 residues. Germline loops: CDR1 SGHRS, CDR2 YFSETQ. The CDR3 region is CASSFGYGVSGIGNEQFF. The CDR3 nucleotides are TGCGCCAGCAGCTTCGGGTATGGAGTAAGCGGGATAGGTAATGAGCAGTTCTTC. The complete variable domain, with remaining parts taken from reference TRBV5-1 and TRBJ2-1, reads KAGVTQTPRYLIKTRGQQVTLSCSPISGHRSVSWYQQTPGQGLQFLFEYFSETQRNKGNFPGRFSGRQFSNSRSEMNVSTLELGDSALYLCASSFGYGVSGIGNEQFFGPGTRLTVL.

This clonotype was detected only once. The J gene is TRBJ1-1, the V gene TRBV12-3 or TRBV12-4, with D uncertain. With 6 bases removed from V and 9 bases from J, the gap between germline ends came to 8 bases. The CDR3 covers 10 residues. This chain's CDR3 is CASSRRQAFF. The CDR3 nucleotides read TGTGCCAGCAGCCGACGGCAAGCTTTCTTT.

This clonotype appeared a single time. This chain links TRBV12-5 with TRBJ2-1; TRBD2 matches at 7 bases. With V trimmed by 6 bases and J by 8 bases, 7 bases remained unmatched. CDR1 is LGHNT, CDR2 FRNRAP, per germline. The CDR3 is 13 amino acids. CDR3 residues: CASGRESGDEQFF. Here the CDR3 DNA reads TGTGCTAGTGGCCGAGAAAGCGGGGATGAGCAGTTCTTC.

The rearrangement links TRBV2 to TRBJ1-5, with unresolved D. Germline V CDR1 and CDR2: SNHLY, FYNNEI. V dropped 0 bases and J dropped 0 bases, with 12 bases sitting between them. CDR3 length: 17 residues. The CDR3 region has the DNA TGTGCCAGCAGTGAAGCGGTTCGGACTCATAGCAATCAGCCCCAGCATTTT. It is translated as CASSEAVRTHSNQPQHF.

The V gene is TRBV20-1, the J gene TRBJ2-1; 7 positions match TRBD2. Per germline, CDR1 DFQATT and CDR2 SNEGSKA (reference sequence). The J segment lost 0 bases and the V segment lost 6 bases, leaving 11 bases of the junction unmatched. CDR3 length: 16 residues. This CDR3 reads CSAPKSGIGSYNEQFF. The CDR3 coding sequence is TGCAGTGCCCCGAAGAGCGGGATTGGCTCCTACAATGAGCAGTTCTTC.

The chain employs TRBV7-2 and TRBJ2-1; D call uncertain. The V gene lost 5 bases and the J gene lost 5 bases, with 13 bases spanning the gap. Germline V gene lookup returns CDR1 SGHTA and CDR2 FQGNSA. The CDR3 runs 14 residues. The CDR3 bases are TGTGCCAGCAGCCCTCACCACTCTGACAATGAGCAGTTCTTC. Its protein product is CASSPHHSDNEQFF.

V is TRBV2 and J is TRBJ1-1; no clear D gene. The CDR3 runs 10 residues. CDR1 and CDR2 from the germline V gene are SNHLY and FYNNEI. Between the trimmed V and J ends, which lost 6 bases and 4 bases, there was a span of 3 bases. This CDR3 reads CASRSTEAFF. As DNA, the CDR3 is TGTGCCAGCAGGAGCACTGAAGCTTTCTTT.

This clonotype was observed a single time. The gene calls are TRBV7-2 and TRBJ2-7; D is perhaps TRBD2 (6 bases). The CDR3 length is 15 residues. The V gene lost 3 bases and the J gene lost 5 bases, with 17 bases spanning the gap. Germline assignment: CDR1 SGHTA and CDR2 FQGNSA. CDR3 DNA sequence: TGTGCCAGCAGCTTCGGCTGGCAGGGAGGCAACGAGCAGTACTTC. Its protein is CASSFGWQGGNEQYF.

The CDR3 region has the DNA TGCAGTGCTAGACCATCCGTTCTTTCTCCTGAAGCTTTCTTT. As protein: CSARPSVLSPEAFF. This chain uses TRBV20-1 with TRBJ1-1; no reliable D call. Trimming pared 2 bases from V and 6 bases from J, leaving 16 bases between. CDR1 is DFQATT and CDR2 is SNEGSKA in the germline V gene (reference sequence). The CDR3 covers 14 residues.

The V gene is TRBV6-1, the J gene TRBJ2-7; 8 bases align to TRBD2. From germline, CDR1 is MNHNS and CDR2 SASEGT. V trimming: 6 bases; J trimming: 6 bases; junction bases outside the gene matches: 7. CDR3 size: 13 residues. The CDR3 reads CASSLGLAGEQYF. The CDR3, as DNA: TGTGCCAGCAGCCTCGGACTAGCCGGCGAGCAGTACTTC.

This chain uses TRBV5-6 with TRBJ2-5; a possible D gene is TRBD2 (5 bases). Trimming removed 4 bases from V and 1 base from J, with 11 bases in between. Germline V lookup: CDR1 SGHDT, CDR2 YYEEEE. The CDR3 extends over 14 amino acids. CDR3: CASSRGGFQETQYF. CDR3 bases: TGTGCCAGCAGCCGTGGCGGGTTCCAAGAGACCCAGTACTTC. The variable domain in full, completed from reference TRBV5-6 and TRBJ2-5, reads DAGVTQSPTHLIKTRGQQVTLRCSPKSGHDTVSWYQQALGQGPQFIFQYYEEEERQRGNFPDRFSGHQFPNYSSELNVNALLLGDSALYLCASSRGGFQETQYFGPGTRLLVL.

This chain links TRBV30 with TRBJ2-7; 7 bases map to TRBD2. The CDR3 is 14 residues long. Germline CDR1 is GTSNPN and CDR2 is SVGIG (reference sequence). V was pared by 3 bases and J by 3 bases, with 8 bases of the junction left unmatched. CDR3 bases: TGTGCCTGGAGGAAGGGCGGGAGCCTCTACGAGCAGTACTTC. As protein: CAWRKGGSLYEQYF. Full variable domain (outside the CDR3, taken from reference TRBV30 and TRBJ2-7): SQTIHQWPATLVQPVGSPLSLECTVEGTSNPNLYWYRQAAGRGLQLLFYSVGIGQISSEVPQNLSASRPQDRQFILSSKKLLLSDSGFYLCAWRKGGSLYEQYFGPGTRLTVT.

The genes are TRBV5-6 and TRBJ2-7; D ambiguous. This CDR3 is built from 11 residues. Trimming left V 8 bases short and J 7 bases short, with 13 bases between. Germline CDR1 is SGHDT and CDR2 is YYEEEE. CDR3 protein: CASTRRGEQYF. The CDR3 DNA reads as TGTGCCAGTACGCGACGAGGTGAGCAGTACTTC.

This clonotype came up a few times. This chain links TRBV18 with TRBJ1-1; the D is unclear. Germline V CDR1 and CDR2: KGHSH, LQKENI. The CDR3 sequence is 13 residues long. The V end was cut by 1 base, the J end by 3 bases, with 6 bases between. The CDR3 sequence is CASSPRGDTEAFF. In DNA, the CDR3 is TGTGCCAGCTCACCACGGGGAGACACTGAAGCTTTCTTT.

The rearrangement links TRBV28 to TRBJ1-2, with a possible D match to TRBD1 (6 bases). Between the trimmed V and J ends, which lost 8 bases and 4 bases, there was a span of 8 bases. Looked up from germline, CDR1 is MDHEN and CDR2 is SYDVKM. This CDR3 comprises 11 residues. CDR3 loop: CASGQTYGYTF. In DNA, the CDR3 is TGTGCCAGCGGACAGACCTATGGCTACACCTTC.